Listed below are T cell receptor beta chains from one sample, sequenced in a study of cytomegalovirus exposure and HLA in healthy donors. Libraries were prepared by immunoSEQ multiplex PCR; TCRdb keeps only in-frame clonotypes and omits some of them. Of about 160,000 clones listed, roughly 72% are singletons. The sample consisted of PBMCs. These receptors were taken from a middle-aged man in good health and CMV-seronegative. CDR3s include the opening cysteine and the closing phenylalanine or tryptophan. A D gene is named only where the DNA matches it firmly. Expanded clones get a size class; other rows say once, few or many, or leave the size out.

V gene | D gene | clone size | CDR3 protein
TRBV5-4 | TRBD1 | . | CASSLVGTGGWDTEAFF
TRBV19 | . | . | CASTRDNTNYGYTF
TRBV7-3 | . | . | CASSLTPGKNTEAFF
TRBV25-1 | TRBD1 | . | CASSELGTASGTGELFF
TRBV5-1 | . | few | CASSPEGQRLGGYTF
TRBV6-5 | . | . | CASSPNSYEQYF
TRBV5-1 | . | . | CASSFSGHDNEQFF
TRBV18 | . | . | CASSDTRNTEAFF
TRBV19 | TRBD2 | . | CASSIVVASGTYNEQFF
TRBV13 | . | . | CASSSRDGTDTQYF
TRBV29-1 | . | . | CSVGAGHTEAFF
TRBV18 | . | . | CASSLDILNTEAFF
TRBV6-5 | . | . | CASRAVTYNEQFF
TRBV5-1 | . | . | CASSYILSGANVLTF
TRBV29-1 | TRBD1 | . | CSVEGGQGADTQYF
TRBV5-4 | . | . | CASSLYGQGNGQPQHF
TRBV4-1 | . | . | CASSQEDISYEQYF
TRBV27 | . | . | CASSFWGAEAFF
TRBV28 | . | . | CASGLGELFF
TRBV10-3 | TRBD2 | . | CAISESLAGGWETQYF
TRBV5-1 | . | . | CASSLGQVGTANTGELFF
TRBV7-9 | . | . | CASSFSRTYEQYF
TRBV25-1 | TRBD1 | . | CASSESRTGYYGYTF
TRBV28 | . | . | CASRLGREETQYF
TRBV29-1 | . | . | CSVGPDSFSSYNEQFF
TRBV5-1 | . | . | CASSATPGYSYNEQFF
TRBV2 | . | . | CASSHPPGLSSIHEQYF